This is a list of T cell receptor beta chains from one sample in a study of regulatory T cells in long-lasting Graves disease. TCRdb passed the multiplex PCR reads through MiXCR, listing each CDR3 protein once. The sample contains about 440,000 distinct CDR3 sequences, less than 20% of which appear only once. The sample also formed part of further work on T cells in Graves' hyperthyroidism and ophthalmopathy.

The sample here was peripheral blood mononuclear cells (PBMCs), taken at new diagnosis, from a patient treated with antithyroid drugs. The receptors here all came from a woman in her 30s with Graves disease. CDR3s include the opening cysteine and the closing phenylalanine or tryptophan. Fields, in order: V gene, clone size, CDR3 protein. Clone size appears in some rows only: once, few, many, or a class for an expanded clone.

>TRBV30|many
CAWSVLSGDINEQFF
>TRBV27|many
CASSVDRGAVNEQFF
>TRBV28|many
CASSPRARVSYEQYF
>TRBV29-1|few
CSAVRVNTEAFF
>TRBV6-1|few
CATGGGTLSYEQYF
>TRBV7-3|NA
CASSWGRNNEQFF
>TRBV6-9|NA
CASSYAQGRGGEQYF
>TRBV6-2/TRBV6-3|NA
CASSYDRGPGGGDTQYF
>TRBV20-1|NA
CSSSRTGTSNQPQHF
>TRBV5-1|NA
CASSLDGGRATSGNTIYF
>TRBV20-1|many
CSARHTTRTDTQYF
>TRBV28|many
CASSFRVMTGELFF
>TRBV13|many
CASSSRTTSAGANEQFF
>TRBV12-3/TRBV12-4|NA
CASSLIRGSSDTQYF
>TRBV12-3/TRBV12-4|many
CASSSVAGEQFF
>TRBV19|few
CASSPFYSGSGETQYF
>TRBV7-8|NA
CASTFSMFDRGLGNTIYF
>TRBV9|many
CASSVGGGSLYEQYF
>TRBV4-1|NA
CASSQGPREGPYNEQFF
>TRBV27|few
CASSFGRGQGISYEQYF
>TRBV24-1|few
CATSDSGQLYNEQFF
>TRBV20-1|NA
CSASLEVDYGYTF
>TRBV7-3|many
CASSYRGTSNTGELFF
>TRBV19|NA
CASSKAPGTGLTEAFF
>TRBV29-1|many
CSVAGQGFNEQFF
>TRBV4-3|NA
CASSQDRSRQGAYYEQYF
>TRBV5-4|NA
CASSLARGGVYGYTF
>TRBV30|NA
CAWRTPRTGVSGELFF
>TRBV6-5|NA
CASSYNPQLRDSSYEQYF
>TRBV5-4|few
CASSTRLAGGADTQYF
>TRBV28|NA
CASSTSGAAGPQHF
>TRBV18|few
CASSPYFLAGVNEQFF
>TRBV11-2|many
CASSLSSGRDYEQYF
>TRBV24-1|many
CATSQDHSTDTQYF
>TRBV7-9|NA
CASSLLLSELNGYTF
>TRBV7-2|many
CASSRRRGQARYNEQFF
>TRBV20-1|many
CSARDGTSGSVEQFF
>TRBV6-2/TRBV6-3|many
CASSFTSGQGESYGYTF
>TRBV11-2|few
CASSQRLVTGELFF
>TRBV7-2|many
CASSRRDSTDTQYF
>TRBV6-5|many
CASSYGIGTEAFF
>TRBV5-1|many
CASSPGSSLQETQYF
>TRBV28|NA
CASHGGRALNEQYF
>TRBV10-3|many
CAIARTDIANYGYTF
>TRBV18|many
CASSLGLAGVGETQYF
>TRBV14|NA
CASSRLQGPSYEQYF
>TRBV6-2/TRBV6-3|many
CASSSRRSDGSEQFF
>TRBV27|many
CASSLDRQTEAFF
>TRBV15|many
CATSIRPGQGAESYGYTF
>TRBV6-1|many
CASKGAGHSYEQYF
>TRBV6-1|many
CASGTTPRWGSTDTQYF
>TRBV5-1|NA
CASRSGVRTGNGYTF
>TRBV18|many
CASSPSSLDEGFRYEQYF